Below are 26 T cell receptor beta chains sequenced from a single sample in a study of CD4 and CD8 cells across lung adenocarcinoma regions. TCRdb reprocessed the PCR reads with MiXCR, giving one entry per CDR3 protein. This table has about 19,000 distinct CDR3 sequences, 45% to 50% appearing once. Sequencing used CD8+ T cells from the margin of a lung tumor. These receptors all stem from a male donor with lung adenocarcinoma. The CD4 and CD8 labels of this study may be unreliable.

A remark on this clonotype: At one of its ends the junction is not consistent with the germline gene, which may arise from a read error. The chain joins TRBV6-1 to TRBJ2-3; TRBD2 aligns across 7 bases. Germline CDR1 is MNHNS and CDR2 is SASEGT. This CDR3 is built from 16 residues. CDR3 sequence: CASAGRGEGGPETQYF. For the CDR3, the DNA is TGTGCCAGCGCGGGACGAGGGGAGGGTGGTCCAGAGACGCAGTATTTC.

This clonotype was picked up one time. The genes are TRBV20-1 and TRBJ2-1; 11 bases map to TRBD2. J was trimmed by 6 bases and V by 6 bases; bases with no gene match: 13. The V gene's germline CDR1 is DFQATT and CDR2 SNEGSKA (reference sequence). The CDR3 is 16 amino acids. The CDR3 DNA reads as TGCAGTGCCTCGCTAGCGGGAGGTTCCCGCGGCAATGAGCAGTTCTTC. This codes for CSASLAGGSRGNEQFF.

Comments on this clonotype: At one of its ends the junction is not consistent with the germline gene, which may arise from a read error. The rearrangement joins TRBV27 to TRBJ2-4; possibly TRBD1 or TRBD2 for D (6 bases each). The end of the DNA aligns better with TRBJ2-5, so the J call may be wrong. CDR1 and CDR2 (germline): MNHEY, SMNVEV (reference sequence). This CDR3 spans 15 amino acids. This chain's CDR3 is CGAGLGGRDQKTQYF. The CDR3 nucleotides are TGTGGTGCGGGGCTCGGGGGCCGTGACCAAAAGACCCAGTACTTC.

The chain uses TRBV6-1 and TRBJ2-6, with 9 bases identical to TRBD2. There are 17 residues in the CDR3. Germline CDR1 is MNHNS and CDR2 is SASEGT. CDR3 protein: CARRGAGGAGGANVLTF. DNA for the CDR3: TGTGCGAGGAGGGGGGCGGGGGGGGCGGGGGGGGCCAACGTCCTGACTTTC.

In its sample, this clonotype was seen a few times. This chain connects TRBV6-1 to TRBJ2-1; TRBD2 matches at 7 bases. Germline V lookup: CDR1 MNHNS, CDR2 SASEGT. V gave up 8 bases and J gave up 7 bases; unmatched junction bases: 14. The CDR3 length is 15 residues. DNA of the CDR3: TGTGCCAGCTGGAATGGGGCGGGAGCTATTAATGAGCAGTTCTTC. It specifies CASWNGAGAINEQFF.

V usage is TRBV4-1 and J usage is TRBJ2-1; D gene uncertain. The CDR3 length is 13 residues. Germline loops: CDR1 MGHRA, CDR2 YSYEKL. With 0 bases removed from V and 6 bases from J, the gap between germline ends came to 6 bases. The CDR3 loop is CASSQELINEQFF. The CDR3 bases are TGCGCCAGCAGCCAAGAACTGATCAATGAGCAGTTCTTC.

This clonotype was detected only a few times. This sequence joins TRBV6-5 and TRBJ2-5; D gene ambiguous. The V gene's germline CDR1 is MNHEY and CDR2 SVGAGI. The CDR3 spans 13 residues. Between the trimmed V and J ends, which lost 2 bases and 9 bases, there was a span of 13 bases. CDR3 DNA sequence: TGTGCCAGCAGTTACAGTTCAGGTTTGGCCCAGTACTTC. Residues: CASSYSSGLAQYF.

This clonotype rates as medium-sized. Here the CDR3 reads CASSRISGKGNEQFF. The CDR3 DNA sequence: TGTGCCAGCAGTCGAATTAGCGGGAAGGGAAATGAGCAGTTCTTC. The V gene is TRBV6-1, the J gene TRBJ2-1; 8 bases fit TRBD2. This CDR3 is 15 amino acids long. Germline assignment: CDR1 MNHNS and CDR2 SASEGT. Germline trimming cut 5 bases from V and 7 bases from J; bases unmatched to any gene: 10.

Comments on this clonotype: In this CDR3 the conserved last residue, phenylalanine or tryptophan, is missing, so a read error is likely. The chain links TRBV6-1 to TRBJ2-5; 7 bases are a match to TRBD2. Gene TRBJ2-1 matches the end of the DNA better, so the J call may be wrong. This CDR3 has 14 amino acids. The germline V gene has CDR1 MNHNS and CDR2 SASEGT. Here the CDR3 reads CASSHGGGPATQFS. The CDR3 DNA is TGTGCCAGCAGTCATGGGGGGGGACCAGCGACCCAGTTCTCC.

This chain joins TRBV28 and TRBJ2-3, with D tentatively TRBD1 or TRBD2 (6 bases each). TRBJ2-7 matches the DNA end more closely, so the J call is doubtful. The CDR3 covers 16 residues. In germline, CDR1 is MDHEN, CDR2 SYDVKM. CDR3 region: CASGGEGGGDTDTQYF. Written as DNA, the CDR3 is TGTGCCAGCGGGGGTGAGGGGGGCGGCGACACAGATACGCAGTACTTC.

The chain has TRBV6-5 and TRBJ2-3; D unclear. Germline values: CDR1 MNHEY, CDR2 SVGAGI. This CDR3 spans 14 amino acids. V was clipped by 2 bases and J by 2 bases, with 8 bases between them. CDR3 loop: CASSYIGPTDTQYF. CDR3 in DNA: TGTGCCAGCAGTTACATCGGGCCCACAGATACGCAGTATTTT.

V is TRBV10-3 and J is TRBJ2-3; 10 bases match TRBD2. The J segment lost 5 bases and the V segment lost 3 bases, leaving 20 bases of the junction unmatched. This CDR3 comprises 20 residues. In germline, CDR1 is ENHRY, CDR2 SYGVKD. The CDR3: CAISDRSKGSGRSDQDTQYF. The DNA of the CDR3 is TGTGCCATCAGTGATAGGTCGAAGGGTAGCGGGAGGTCTGACCAAGATACGCAGTATTTT.

CDR3 residues: CSARGGSNNEQFF. CDR3 nucleotide sequence: TGCAGTGCTAGAGGGGGGTCAAACAATGAGCAGTTCTTC. The chain recombines TRBV20-1 with TRBJ2-1, with D possibly called TRBD1 or TRBD2 (5 bases each). The CDR3 loop spans 13 amino acids. Deletions cut 1 base from V and 5 bases from J, with 9 bases between. Germline V lookup: CDR1 DFQATT, CDR2 SNEGSKA (reference sequence).

At least ten counts were recorded for this clonotype. The V and J genes are TRBV12-3 or TRBV12-4 and TRBJ2-1; D not certain. V was pared by 5 bases and J by 4 bases, with 15 bases between. The CDR3 extends over 15 amino acids. The CDR3 protein is CASSPDSVPYNEQFF. The CDR3 DNA follows: TGTGCCAGCAGTCCAGACTCGGTGCCTTACAATGAGCAGTTCTTC.

This clonotype showed up just a few times. The chain carries TRBV6-5 and TRBJ1-3; D may be TRBD1 (5 bases). V was clipped by 2 bases and J by 4 bases, with 12 bases between them. The CDR3 spans 15 residues. In germline, CDR1 is MNHEY, CDR2 SVGAGI. The CDR3 nucleotides read TGTGCCAGCAGTTACGGGCGGGGGTCAGGAAACACCATATATTTT. It codes for CASSYGRGSGNTIYF.

V and J are TRBV7-2 and TRBJ2-3; 12 bases match TRBD2. The CDR3 length is 16 residues. V was clipped by 5 bases and J by 0 bases; unmatched bases: 3. Germline loops: CDR1 SGHTA, CDR2 FQGNSA. CDR3 region: CASSLGTSGSTDTQYF. The DNA of the CDR3 is TGTGCCAGCAGCCTAGGGACTAGCGGGAGCACAGATACGCAGTATTTT.

The rearrangement joins TRBV6-5 to TRBJ2-7, with 13 bases matching TRBD2. Germline V gives CDR1 MNHEY, CDR2 SVGAGI. V was pared by 2 bases and J by 9 bases, with 13 bases of the junction left unmatched. This CDR3 has 17 residues. Here the CDR3 DNA reads TGTGCCAGCAGTTACACCAAACTAGCGGGAGGGCAGGAGACGCAGTACTTC. Translated, it gives CASSYTKLAGGQETQYF.

The chain uses TRBV27 and TRBJ2-6, with D possibly being TRBD1 or TRBD2 (5 bases each). Trimming shortened V by 5 bases and J by 2 bases, and 10 bases separated the two germline ends. The length of the CDR3 is 15 residues. The germline V gene encodes CDR1 MNHEY and CDR2 SMNVEV (reference sequence). The CDR3 region is CASSPMGAGANVLTF. CDR3 nucleotides: TGTGCCAGCAGTCCAATGGGGGCTGGGGCCAACGTCCTGACTTTC.

This sequence joins TRBV6-1 and TRBJ2-4; D may be TRBD1 (5 bases). CDR1 and CDR2 from the germline V gene are MNHNS and SASEGT. Trimming took off 0 bases at V and 5 bases at J, with 14 bases between the two ends. CDR3 length equals 16 residues. The CDR3 loop reads CASSEAGIGAENIQYF. CDR3 coding DNA: TGTGCCAGCAGTGAAGCGGGGATAGGGGCCGAAAACATTCAGTACTTC.

Many counts were recorded for this clonotype. The chain carries TRBV27 and TRBJ2-3, with D unresolved. The CDR3 is 19 amino acids. CDR1 and CDR2 (germline): MNHEY, SMNVEV (reference sequence). V lost 1 base, J lost 1 base, and 21 bases lay in between. The CDR3 sequence: CASSLFQLSTPFGTDTQYF. The CDR3 DNA sequence: TGTGCCAGCAGTTTATTTCAGCTTTCAACCCCGTTTGGCACAGATACGCAGTATTTT.

This clonotype appeared a few times. V and J are TRBV27 and TRBJ2-1, with TRBD2 matching 11 bases. This CDR3 is built from 17 residues. The V segment lost 6 bases and the J segment 4 bases; nucleotides outside the gene matches: 11. Germline CDR1 is MNHEY and CDR2 is SMNVEV (reference sequence). This CDR3 is CASRHIAGGPRYNEQFF. The CDR3 nucleotides are TGTGCCAGCAGACACATAGCGGGAGGGCCAAGATACAATGAGCAGTTCTTC.

This clonotype was recorded only once. The DNA for the CDR3 is TGTGCCATCAGTGGGGACAGGGTTGAAGATACGCAGTATTTT. Protein sequence: CAISGDRVEDTQYF. The chain joins TRBV10-3 to TRBJ2-3; 9 bases agree with TRBD1. Germline V gene sequence: CDR1 ENHRY, CDR2 SYGVKD. J lost 5 bases, V lost 4 bases, and 4 bases had no gene match. The CDR3 is 14 residues long.

The sample holds a few counts of this clonotype. This chain links TRBV6-1 with TRBJ2-3; 9 nucleotides agree with TRBD2. The CDR3 spans 18 residues. From germline, CDR1 is MNHNS and CDR2 SASEGT. J was trimmed by 0 bases and V by 6 bases; bases with no gene match: 13. This CDR3 is CASRDKIGLASSTDTQYF. The CDR3 bases are TGTGCCAGCAGGGATAAAATAGGACTAGCGTCTAGCACAGATACGCAGTATTTT.

This clonotype was picked up a small number of times. The chain is built from TRBV3-1 and TRBJ2-1, with 11 bases fitting TRBD2. V shed 6 bases and J 8 bases; nucleotides not matched to a gene: 15. Germline CDR1 and CDR2: LGHDT and YNNKEL (reference sequence). The CDR3 runs 17 residues. Here the CDR3 reads CASRSEVASGRLDEQFF. The CDR3 DNA reads as TGTGCCAGCAGATCCGAGGTCGCTAGCGGGAGGCTTGATGAGCAGTTCTTC.

Notes on this clonotype: One junction end disagrees with the germline gene, perhaps due to a read error. The chain employs TRBV6-1 and TRBJ2-5; the match to TRBD2 covers 8 bases. The germline gives CDR1 MNHNS, CDR2 SASEGT. CDR3 length: 14 residues. The CDR3 coding sequence is TGTGCCAGCAGGACCAGCGGGGGCACAGAGACGCAGTACTTC. Translated, it gives CASRTSGGTETQYF.

The CDR3: CASSQDGLAQETQYF. The CDR3 DNA is TGCGCCAGCAGCCAAGATGGTTTGGCACAAGAGACCCAGTACTTC. The gene calls are TRBV4-1 and TRBJ2-5; D call uncertain. The CDR3 length is 15 residues. With 0 bases removed from V and 2 bases from J, the gap between germline ends came to 10 bases. The germline V gene encodes CDR1 MGHRA and CDR2 YSYEKL.